This entry lists 2 T cell receptor beta chains sequenced from one sample in a study of identical twins. TCRdb used MiXCR to reprocess the 5' RACE reads, holding one entry per CDR3 protein. Among 500,000 or so distinct CDR3 sequences listed, approximately 15% were seen once. These data also featured in a second study, about yellow fever vaccine responses in identical twins.

The sequenced material came from CD4+ T cells sorted from blood. Source of these receptors: a woman younger than 35 in good health.

In its sample, this clonotype was seen a few times. The rearrangement links TRBV28 to TRBJ1-1, with a tentative D call TRBD1 (6 bases). V was trimmed by 7 bases and J by 5 bases, leaving 17 bases between them. Germline loops: CDR1 MDHEN, CDR2 SYDVKM. This CDR3 region has 14 residues. Written as DNA, the CDR3 is TGTGCCAGCACCCGGAACCCCCAGGGGACTGAAGCTTTCTTT. Translated, it gives CASTRNPQGTEAFF.

V is TRBV6-1 and J is TRBJ2-1; 8 nucleotides agree with TRBD2. Looked up from germline, CDR1 is MNHNS and CDR2 is SASEGT. CDR3 length: 15 residues. Losses at the gene ends were 0 bases for V and 9 bases for J; bases not matched to a gene: 7. CDR3 bases: TGTGCCAGCAGTGAAGCCGGACTAGCTCAAGGTGAGCAGTTCTTC. It translates to CASSEAGLAQGEQFF.